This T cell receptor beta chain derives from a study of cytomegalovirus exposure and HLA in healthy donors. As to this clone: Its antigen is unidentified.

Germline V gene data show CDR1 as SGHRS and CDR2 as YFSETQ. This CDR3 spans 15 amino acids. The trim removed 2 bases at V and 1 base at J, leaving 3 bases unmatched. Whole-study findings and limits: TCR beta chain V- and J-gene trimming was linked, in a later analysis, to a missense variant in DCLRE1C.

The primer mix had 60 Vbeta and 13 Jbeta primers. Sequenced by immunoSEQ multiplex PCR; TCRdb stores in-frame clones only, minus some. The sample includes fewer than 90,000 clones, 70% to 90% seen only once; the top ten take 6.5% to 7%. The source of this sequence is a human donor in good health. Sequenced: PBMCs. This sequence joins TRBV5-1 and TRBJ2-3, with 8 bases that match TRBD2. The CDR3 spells CASSLTSGRTDTQYF. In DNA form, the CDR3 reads TGCGCCAGCAGCTTAACTAGCGGTCGCACAGATACGCAGTATTTT. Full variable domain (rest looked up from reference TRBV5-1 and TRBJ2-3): KAGVTQTPRYLIKTRGQQVTLSCSPISGHRSVSWYQQTPGQGLQFLFEYFSETQRNKGNFPGRFSGRQFSNSRSEMNVSTLELGDSALYLCASSLTSGRTDTQYFGPGTRLTVL.